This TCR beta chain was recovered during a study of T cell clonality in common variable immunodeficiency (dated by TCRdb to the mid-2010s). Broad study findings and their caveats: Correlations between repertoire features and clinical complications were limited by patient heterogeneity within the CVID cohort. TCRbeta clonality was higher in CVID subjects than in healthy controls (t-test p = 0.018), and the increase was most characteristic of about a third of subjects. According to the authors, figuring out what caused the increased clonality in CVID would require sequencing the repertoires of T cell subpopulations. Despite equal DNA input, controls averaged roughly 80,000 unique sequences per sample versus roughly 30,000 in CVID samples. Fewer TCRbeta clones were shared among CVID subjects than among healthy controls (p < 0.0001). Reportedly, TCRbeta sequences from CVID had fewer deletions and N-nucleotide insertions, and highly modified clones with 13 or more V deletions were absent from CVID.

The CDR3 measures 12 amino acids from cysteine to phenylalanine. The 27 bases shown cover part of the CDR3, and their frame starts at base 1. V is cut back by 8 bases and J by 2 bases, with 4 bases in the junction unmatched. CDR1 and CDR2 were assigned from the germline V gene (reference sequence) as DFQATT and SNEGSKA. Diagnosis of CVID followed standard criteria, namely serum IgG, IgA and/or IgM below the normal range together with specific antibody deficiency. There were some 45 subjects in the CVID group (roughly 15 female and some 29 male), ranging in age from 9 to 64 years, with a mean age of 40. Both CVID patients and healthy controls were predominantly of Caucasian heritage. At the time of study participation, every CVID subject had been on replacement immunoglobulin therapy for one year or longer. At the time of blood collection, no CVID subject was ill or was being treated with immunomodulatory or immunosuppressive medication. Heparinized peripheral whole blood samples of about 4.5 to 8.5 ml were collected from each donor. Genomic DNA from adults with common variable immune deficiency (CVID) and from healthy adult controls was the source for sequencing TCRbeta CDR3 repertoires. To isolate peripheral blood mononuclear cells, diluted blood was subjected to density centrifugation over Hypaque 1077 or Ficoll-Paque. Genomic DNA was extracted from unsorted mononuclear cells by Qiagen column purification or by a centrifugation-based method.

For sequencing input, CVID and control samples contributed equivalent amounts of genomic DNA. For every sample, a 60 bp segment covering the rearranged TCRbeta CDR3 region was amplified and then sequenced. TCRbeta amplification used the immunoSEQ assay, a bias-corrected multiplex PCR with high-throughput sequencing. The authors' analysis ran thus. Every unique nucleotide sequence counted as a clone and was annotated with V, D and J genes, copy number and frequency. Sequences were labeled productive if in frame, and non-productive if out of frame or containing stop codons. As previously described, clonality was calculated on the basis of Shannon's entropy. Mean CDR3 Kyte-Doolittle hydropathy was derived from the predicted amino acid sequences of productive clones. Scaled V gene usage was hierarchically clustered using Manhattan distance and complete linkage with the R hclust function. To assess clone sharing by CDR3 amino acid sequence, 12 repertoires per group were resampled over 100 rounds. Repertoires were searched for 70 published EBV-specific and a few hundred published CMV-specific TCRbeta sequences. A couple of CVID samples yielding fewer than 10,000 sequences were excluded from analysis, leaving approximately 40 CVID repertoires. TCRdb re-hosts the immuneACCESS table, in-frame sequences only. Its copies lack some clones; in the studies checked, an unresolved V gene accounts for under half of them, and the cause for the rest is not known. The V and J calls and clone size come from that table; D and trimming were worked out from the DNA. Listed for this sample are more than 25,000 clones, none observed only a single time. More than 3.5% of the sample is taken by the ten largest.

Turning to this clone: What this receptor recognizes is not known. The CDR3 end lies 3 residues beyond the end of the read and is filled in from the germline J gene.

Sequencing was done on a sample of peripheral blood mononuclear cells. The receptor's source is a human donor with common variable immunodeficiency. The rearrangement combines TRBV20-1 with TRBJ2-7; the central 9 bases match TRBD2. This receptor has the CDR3 CSSLAGPYEQYF. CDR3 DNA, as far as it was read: TGCAGTTCCCTAGCGGGACCCTACGAG.